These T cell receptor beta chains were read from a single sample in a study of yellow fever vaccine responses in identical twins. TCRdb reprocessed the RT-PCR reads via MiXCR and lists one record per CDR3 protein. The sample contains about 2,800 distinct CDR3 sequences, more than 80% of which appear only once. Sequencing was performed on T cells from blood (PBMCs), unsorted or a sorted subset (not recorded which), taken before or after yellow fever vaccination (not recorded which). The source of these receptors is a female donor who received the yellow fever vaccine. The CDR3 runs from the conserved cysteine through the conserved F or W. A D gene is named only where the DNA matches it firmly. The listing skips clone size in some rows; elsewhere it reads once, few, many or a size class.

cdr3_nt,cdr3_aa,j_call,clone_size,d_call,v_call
TGTGCCAGCAGCTTTTCTAGTGCTGTCAATGAGCAGTTCTTC,CASSFSSAVNEQFF,TRBJ2-1,.,.,TRBV11-1
TGTGCCAGCAGCTCGACAGATCAGCCCCAGCATTTT,CASSSTDQPQHF,TRBJ1-5,few,.,TRBV6-1
TGCGCCAGCAGTCGGGGGAGCTCCTATAATTCACCCCTCCACTTT,CASSRGSSYNSPLHF,TRBJ1-6,.,.,TRBV10-2
TGTGCCAGCAGCTTAGTCGGCCCTTCCTACGAGCAGTACTTC,CASSLVGPSYEQYF,TRBJ2-7,.,.,TRBV11-1
TGCGCCAGCAGCCAATTGGCAGGATTTTCTACCGGGGAGCTGTTTTTT,CASSQLAGFSTGELFF,TRBJ2-2,.,.,TRBV4-3
TGTGCCACCAGCAGAATCGGGACCCCCGGGGCAGATACGCAGTATTTT,CATSRIGTPGADTQYF,TRBJ2-3,.,.,TRBV15
TGTGCCAGCAGCTTACCCGCCGGACTACCCCTCCACTTT,CASSLPAGLPLHF,TRBJ1-6,.,.,TRBV11-1
TGTGCCACCAGTGACCAGCGGGGGGGCATATACAATGAGCAGTTCTTC,CATSDQRGGIYNEQFF,TRBJ2-1,.,TRBD2,TRBV24-1
TGTGCCAGCAGCCTCGACAGGGTGGGTGAAAAACTGTTTTTT,CASSLDRVGEKLFF,TRBJ1-4,.,TRBD1,TRBV7-8
TGTGCCATCACCACAGGCCCTCAGGGCTACACCTTC,CAITTGPQGYTF,TRBJ1-2,.,.,TRBV10-3
TGCGCCAGCAGCCAAGGGACAATCCTCAGTGGCTACACCTTC,CASSQGTILSGYTF,TRBJ1-2,few,.,TRBV4-3
TGTGCCAGCAGCGGGGACTACGTAAATGAGCAGTTCTTC,CASSGDYVNEQFF,TRBJ2-1,.,TRBD2,TRBV11-1
TGCGCCAGCAGCTTATGGGACAGGGGTATCGATGAGCAGTTCTTC,CASSLWDRGIDEQFF,TRBJ2-1,.,TRBD1,TRBV4-1
TGTGCCAGCAGCTTCACCGGGAATCGGAATCAGCCCCAGCATTTT,CASSFTGNRNQPQHF,TRBJ1-5,once,.,TRBV11-1
TGTGCCAGCAGCCCTTCCGGACAGGGGGCGGGTGGCTACACCTTC,CASSPSGQGAGGYTF,TRBJ1-2,.,TRBD1,TRBV13
TGTGCCAGCAGCCAAGCGGCAGGGGTGAACACTGAAGCTTTCTTT,CASSQAAGVNTEAFF,TRBJ1-1,once,.,TRBV3-1
TGTGCCAGCACTCCATGGGGAGGATTGGACTATGGCTACACCTTC,CASTPWGGLDYGYTF,TRBJ1-2,.,.,TRBV6-2/TRBV6-3
TGTGCCAGCAGCCCAAATCGGTTGGCGGTAGGATCTAGCACAGATACGCAGTATTTT,CASSPNRLAVGSSTDTQYF,TRBJ2-3,.,.,TRBV7-1
TGTGCCAGCAGCCCGCATCAGGGGGCGGCCTATGGCTACACCTTC,CASSPHQGAAYGYTF,TRBJ1-2,.,TRBD1,TRBV11-1
TGTGCCAGCAGATCTGGGGCCAACGTCCTGACTTTC,CASRSGANVLTF,TRBJ2-6,large,.,TRBV4-2
TGTGCCAGCAGCTTGGGGCCCACGAACACTGAAGCTTTCTTT,CASSLGPTNTEAFF,TRBJ1-1,.,.,TRBV5-4
TGTGCCAGCAGCTTTGCGGGTGATAAGCAGGGCTACACCTTC,CASSFAGDKQGYTF,TRBJ1-2,once,.,TRBV7-2
TGCGCCAGCAGCCAAGAGGCAGAACGAGAAGCTTTCTTT,CASSQEAEREAFF,TRBJ1-1,large,.,TRBV4-3
TGTGCCAGCTTGCGGACAGGGCTGTACAATGAGCAGTTCTTC,CASLRTGLYNEQFF,TRBJ2-1,.,TRBD1,TRBV7-9
TGTGCCAGCAGCTTAGTCCAGGGGGGAGAGACCCAGTACTTC,CASSLVQGGETQYF,TRBJ2-5,.,.,TRBV13
TGTGCCAGCAGCTTGTTGGTCCTAGCGGGGGGGCGAGGGGAGACCCAGTACTTC,CASSLLVLAGGRGETQYF,TRBJ2-5,.,TRBD2,TRBV11-2
TGTGCCAGCAGTTCTGGGCAGGGCTTCGGAAACACCATATATTTT,CASSSGQGFGNTIYF,TRBJ1-3,few,.,TRBV6-5
TGTGCCAGCAGAGATGAACCAGGGTCCCCTGAAGCTTTCTTT,CASRDEPGSPEAFF,TRBJ1-1,.,.,TRBV11-3
TGTGCCAGCAGCTTAGCACAGGGGCCCTATGGCTACACCTTC,CASSLAQGPYGYTF,TRBJ1-2,.,TRBD1,TRBV11-1
TGTGCTAGCAGCTTAGCTCTCACCCAAGAGACCCAGTACTTC,CASSLALTQETQYF,TRBJ2-5,few,.,TRBV7-7
TGTGCCAGCAGCTTCGCCCGGGGAAGGGGAGAGACCCAGTACTTC,CASSFARGRGETQYF,TRBJ2-5,.,.,TRBV11-1
TGTGCCAGCAGCCTCGGACTAGCGACCCTCGAGCAGTACTTC,CASSLGLATLEQYF,TRBJ2-7,.,TRBD2,TRBV7-2
TGTGCCAGCAGCACCTTATTAGGGATCACCTACGAGCAGTACTTC,CASSTLLGITYEQYF,TRBJ2-7,.,.,TRBV4-2
TGTGCCAGCGGGGGACTAGCGTGTGCGTTCTTC,CASGGLACAFF,TRBJ2-7,.,.,TRBV21-1
TGTGCCAGCAGACCCTCGGGGGGCGGGGAAAAACTGTTTTTT,CASRPSGGGEKLFF,TRBJ1-4,.,.,TRBV12-3/TRBV12-4
TGTGCCTGGAGTGTAAAGGACGGGGGCTACACCTTC,CAWSVKDGGYTF,TRBJ1-2,.,.,TRBV30